A single sample gave rise to the 27 T cell receptor beta chains below, sequenced in a study of T-cell memory formation after mild COVID-19. From the 5' RACE reads, TCRdb called clonotypes with MiXCR, one entry per CDR3 protein. The data hold about 470,000 distinct CDR3 sequences, with 20% to 30% observed a single time. Sequencing input: PBMCs or a T cell subset sorted from them (not recorded which). The receptors come from an adult woman who had mild COVID-19 (a few samples of this study predate the infection). Cell type and time point are not known.

The rearrangement uses TRBV7-9 and TRBJ2-5; 9 nucleotides agree with TRBD2. V trimming: 2 bases; J trimming: 2 bases; junction bases outside the gene matches: 6. Germline CDR1 and CDR2: SEHNR and FQNEAQ (reference sequence). The CDR3 is 16 amino acids. CDR3 loop: CASSLQGLAGQETQYF. The CDR3 bases are TGTGCCAGCAGCTTACAGGGGCTAGCGGGGCAAGAGACCCAGTACTTC.

The rearrangement links TRBV6-1 to TRBJ1-1, with 9 bases fitting TRBD1. The germline V gene has CDR1 MNHNS and CDR2 SASEGT. Losses at the gene ends were 8 bases for V and 0 bases for J; bases not matched to a gene: 10. The CDR3 extends over 16 amino acids. The CDR3 coding sequence is TGTGCCAGCCTAAACAGGGGGCCGGGGATGAACACTGAAGCTTTCTTT. Translating gives CASLNRGPGMNTEAFF.

This clonotype was detected many times. The V and J genes are TRBV12-3 or TRBV12-4 and TRBJ2-5; 13 positions match TRBD2. V was clipped by 5 bases and J by 4 bases; unmatched bases: 7. This CDR3 has 16 residues. The CDR3 nucleotides read TGTGCCAGCAGTCCCGGACTAGCGGGAGTGAGAGAGACCCAGTACTTC. Protein product: CASSPGLAGVRETQYF.

This clonotype was picked up a small number of times. V gene TRBV20-1 combines with J gene TRBJ2-1; 8 bases are a match to TRBD2. Germline V gives CDR1 DFQATT, CDR2 SNEGSKA (reference sequence). V lost 3 bases and J lost 8; bases outside the gene matches: 9. CDR3 length: 14 residues. The CDR3 reads CSARGLGLLDEQFF. CDR3 DNA sequence: TGCAGTGCTAGGGGACTAGGACTTCTGGATGAGCAGTTCTTC.

The V gene is TRBV12-3 or TRBV12-4, the J gene TRBJ1-1; 7 bases map to TRBD1. V was pared by 6 bases and J by 9 bases, with 10 bases of the junction left unmatched. CDR3 size: 13 residues. The CDR3 nucleotides are TGTGCCAGCAGAGCAGACAGGGTGAGGCAAGCTTTCTTT. Encoded protein: CASRADRVRQAFF.

CDR3 DNA: TGCGCCAGCAGCCAGACACTAGCGAGATCCTACAATGAGCAGTTCTTC. As protein: CASSQTLARSYNEQFF. This chain joins TRBV5-1 and TRBJ2-1; 7 bases align to TRBD2. Losses at the gene ends were 4 bases for V and 1 base for J; bases not matched to a gene: 8. The CDR3 consists of 16 residues. Germline loops: CDR1 SGHRS, CDR2 YFSETQ.

The chain combines TRBV2 with TRBJ2-1; D unclear. CDR3 length: 13 residues. CDR1 and CDR2 (germline): SNHLY, FYNNEI. The V gene lost 8 bases and the J gene lost 8 bases, with 16 bases spanning the gap. CDR3 sequence (DNA): TGTGCCAGCTCCGGCAGGATCAAGCATGAGCAGTTCTTC. As protein: CASSGRIKHEQFF.

This sequence joins TRBV3-1 and TRBJ1-1; D is ambiguous. From germline, CDR1 is LGHDT and CDR2 YNNKEL (reference sequence). The CDR3 totals 11 residues. Between the trimmed V and J ends, which lost 6 bases and 1 base, there was a span of 3 bases. The CDR3 sequence: CASRANTEAFF. CDR3 bases: TGTGCCAGCAGGGCGAACACTGAAGCTTTCTTT.

The V call is TRBV6-5, the J call TRBJ1-6; perhaps TRBD1 as D (5 bases). CDR1 MNHEY and CDR2 SVGAGI come from the germline V gene. The germline V and J ends were trimmed by 10 bases and 7 bases, with 14 bases remaining between them. CDR3 length: 13 residues. The CDR3 DNA reads TGTGCCACGTCCCCGGGGGTCAATTCACCCCTCCACTTT. It is translated as CATSPGVNSPLHF.

The chain is built from TRBV10-3 and TRBJ2-1, with 9 bases aligning to TRBD2. The CDR3 is made up of 16 amino acids. The V gene's germline CDR1 is ENHRY and CDR2 SYGVKD. Losses at the gene ends were 6 bases for V and 2 bases for J; bases not matched to a gene: 8. For the CDR3, the DNA is TGTGCCATCAGCACCGGGACTAGCTTAACCTACAATGAGCAGTTCTTC. Residues: CAISTGTSLTYNEQFF.

The V gene is TRBV20-1, the J gene TRBJ1-4; maybe TRBD1 (6 bases). Between the trimmed V and J ends, which lost 0 bases and 5 bases, there was a span of 13 bases. The germline V gene has CDR1 DFQATT and CDR2 SNEGSKA (reference sequence). This CDR3 spans 15 amino acids. Here the CDR3 DNA reads TGCAGTGCTAGAGACCGGGGGGGCCTGAATGAAAAACTGTTTTTT. Its translation: CSARDRGGLNEKLFF.

This chain joins TRBV7-9 and TRBJ2-1; D unclear. Germline CDR1 and CDR2: SEHNR and FQNEAQ (reference sequence). V was shortened by 4 bases and J by 8 bases, with 9 bases between the two germline ends. This CDR3 is built from 12 residues. The CDR3 sequence: CASSSLRYEQFF. The CDR3, as DNA: TGTGCCAGCAGCTCCCTCCGTTATGAGCAGTTCTTC. The whole variable domain, filled in from reference TRBV7-9 and TRBJ2-1, reads DTGVSQNPRHKITKRGQNVTFRCDPISEHNRLYWYRQTLGQGPEFLTYFQNEAQLEKSRLLSDRFSAERPKGSFSTLEIQRTEQGDSAMYLCASSSLRYEQFFGPGTRLTVL.

The V and J genes are TRBV7-9 and TRBJ1-5, with a tentative D call TRBD1 (6 bases). The germline V gene encodes CDR1 SEHNR and CDR2 FQNEAQ (reference sequence). CDR3 length: 14 residues. V gave up 3 bases and J gave up 5 bases, with 11 bases separating them. CDR3 bases: TGTGCCAGCAGCTTGGGACACAAGGATCAGCCCCAGCATTTT. Translating it yields CASSLGHKDQPQHF. Combining the CDR3 with reference TRBV7-9 and TRBJ1-5 gives the whole variable domain DTGVSQNPRHKITKRGQNVTFRCDPISEHNRLYWYRQTLGQGPEFLTYFQNEAQLEKSRLLSDRFSAERPKGSFSTLEIQRTEQGDSAMYLCASSLGHKDQPQHFGDGTRLSIL.

The chain uses TRBV20-1 and TRBJ1-5; tentatively, D is TRBD1 (5 bases). The V and J ends lost 4 bases and 2 bases respectively, with 12 bases between them. The CDR3 is made up of 14 amino acids. The germline V gene encodes CDR1 DFQATT and CDR2 SNEGSKA (reference sequence). This chain's CDR3 is CSAIMGPGNQPQHF. The CDR3 DNA reads as TGCAGTGCTATAATGGGGCCCGGCAATCAGCCCCAGCATTTT.

This clonotype was seen only a few times. CDR3 bases: TGTGCCAGCAGCCAAGCGGGAGTAGGAGAGACCCAGTACTTC. The encoded protein is CASSQAGVGETQYF. This chain uses TRBV3-1 with TRBJ2-5; a possible D gene is TRBD2 (6 bases). V was pared by 1 base and J by 4 bases, with 10 bases between. This CDR3 has 14 amino acids. Germline values: CDR1 LGHDT, CDR2 YNNKEL (reference sequence).

This chain joins TRBV30 and TRBJ1-2; 10 nucleotides agree with TRBD1. V lost 3 bases to trimming and J lost 8 bases; unmatched junction nucleotides: 9. Germline-derived CDR1 and CDR2 are GTSNPN and SVGIG (reference sequence). The CDR3 sequence is 14 residues long. The DNA of the CDR3 is TGTGCCTGGAGCAGACAGGGGGCGACTTTCGGCTACACCTTC. It encodes CAWSRQGATFGYTF.

This clonotype was seen a handful of times. The rearrangement joins TRBV29-1 to TRBJ2-1, with 8 bases aligning to TRBD2. This CDR3 has 11 residues. Germline-derived CDR1 and CDR2 are SQVTM and ANQGSEA. The junction had 4 bases not matched to a gene; V was cut back by 7 bases and J by 8 bases. In nucleotides, the CDR3 is TGCAGCGCGGGACTAGAGGATGAGCAGTTCTTC. It yields the protein CSAGLEDEQFF.

J is TRBJ2-3 and V is TRBV6-4, with TRBD1 matching over 8 bases. The CDR3 extends over 18 amino acids. Germline CDR1 reads MRHNA; CDR2 reads SNTAGT. Trimming took 3 bases from V and 1 from J; bases not matched to a gene: 12. CDR3 in amino acids: CASSELPWAGGGTDTQYF. The DNA of the CDR3 is TGTGCCAGCAGTGAGCTCCCCTGGGCAGGGGGCGGCACAGATACGCAGTATTTT.

This chain joins TRBV4-1 and TRBJ2-7, with a possible D match to TRBD2 (6 bases). CDR1 and CDR2 (germline): MGHRA, YSYEKL. V was cut by 0 bases and J by 0 bases, with 6 bases left in between. This CDR3 has 14 amino acids. The CDR3 DNA reads as TGCGCCAGCAGCCAAGAGGGGGGCTCCTACGAGCAGTACTTC. Protein: CASSQEGGSYEQYF.

This clonotype came up once. The rearrangement links TRBV6-1 to TRBJ2-7; D is perhaps TRBD2 (5 bases). The V end lost 3 bases, the J end lost 3 bases, and 12 bases lay between the germline ends. The CDR3 is 14 amino acids. CDR1 and CDR2 (germline): MNHNS, SASEGT. The DNA for the CDR3 is TGTGCCAGCAGTGAGAGCGGACGGCTCTACGAGCAGTACTTC. This gives the protein CASSESGRLYEQYF.

The gene calls are TRBV20-1 and TRBJ2-3, with 14 bases aligning to TRBD2. The CDR3 extends over 17 amino acids. The germline gives CDR1 DFQATT, CDR2 SNEGSKA (reference sequence). Germline trimming cut 0 bases from V and 6 bases from J; bases unmatched to any gene: 8. Here the CDR3 DNA reads TGCAGTGCTAGAGACCCGGGACTAGCGGGAGCATGGGATACGCAGTATTTT. Translating gives CSARDPGLAGAWDTQYF.

V and J are TRBV25-1 and TRBJ1-1; no definite D call. V lost 5 bases, J lost 4 bases, and 17 bases lay in between. Germline CDR1 is MGHDK and CDR2 is SYGVNS. This CDR3 spans 15 amino acids. The CDR3 spells CASSKGRGWGTEAFF. The DNA of the CDR3 is TGTGCCAGCAGTAAGGGCCGCGGCTGGGGCACTGAAGCTTTCTTT.

V usage is TRBV24-1 and J usage is TRBJ2-1; the match to TRBD1 covers 10 bases. Germline V CDR1 and CDR2: KGHDR, SFDVKD. V lost 3 bases, J lost 0 bases, and 13 bases stayed unmatched. This CDR3 contains 20 residues. CDR3 region: CATSDVSDRGQKNSYNEQFF. Written as DNA, the CDR3 is TGTGCCACCAGTGATGTTAGTGACAGGGGGCAGAAGAACTCCTACAATGAGCAGTTCTTC.

The chain couples TRBV5-1 to TRBJ1-1, with 9 bases matching TRBD1. Germline CDR1 and CDR2: SGHRS and YFSETQ. The V gene end was trimmed by 0 bases and the J gene end by 5 bases; junction bases not matched to a gene: 5. The CDR3 consists of 15 residues. In nucleotides, the CDR3 is TGCGCCAGCAGCTTGGTACAGGGGGCGGGAACTGAAGCTTTCTTT. It yields the protein CASSLVQGAGTEAFF.

V is TRBV20-1 and J is TRBJ1-5; a weak D match, TRBD1 (5 bases). Per the germline V gene, CDR1 is DFQATT and CDR2 is SNEGSKA (reference sequence). The CDR3 is made up of 15 amino acids. Trimming shortened V by 4 bases and J by 6 bases, and 19 bases separated the two germline ends. CDR3 in amino acids: CSAIDSYVGSQPQHF. In nucleotides, the CDR3 is TGCAGTGCTATCGACAGTTATGTGGGCAGTCAGCCCCAGCATTTT.

As DNA, the CDR3 is TGCGCCAGCAGCCAAGTGTCTCGGGGTCAGGAGCAGTACTTC. It codes for CASSQVSRGQEQYF. The chain has TRBV4-1 and TRBJ2-7, with D perhaps matching TRBD2 (5 bases). V dropped 1 base and J dropped 7 bases, with 14 bases sitting between them. The CDR3 sequence is 14 residues long. CDR1 is MGHRA, CDR2 YSYEKL, per germline.

This clonotype has just one count. The chain is built from TRBV11-2 and TRBJ2-1; D is unresolved. The V end lost 4 bases, the J end lost 4 bases, and 11 bases lay between the germline ends. This CDR3 contains 14 residues. Germline V gives CDR1 SGHAT, CDR2 FQNNGV. The CDR3 DNA is TGTGCCAGCAGCTCCGCGGCGGCGTACAATGAGCAGTTCTTC. Translation gives CASSSAAAYNEQFF.